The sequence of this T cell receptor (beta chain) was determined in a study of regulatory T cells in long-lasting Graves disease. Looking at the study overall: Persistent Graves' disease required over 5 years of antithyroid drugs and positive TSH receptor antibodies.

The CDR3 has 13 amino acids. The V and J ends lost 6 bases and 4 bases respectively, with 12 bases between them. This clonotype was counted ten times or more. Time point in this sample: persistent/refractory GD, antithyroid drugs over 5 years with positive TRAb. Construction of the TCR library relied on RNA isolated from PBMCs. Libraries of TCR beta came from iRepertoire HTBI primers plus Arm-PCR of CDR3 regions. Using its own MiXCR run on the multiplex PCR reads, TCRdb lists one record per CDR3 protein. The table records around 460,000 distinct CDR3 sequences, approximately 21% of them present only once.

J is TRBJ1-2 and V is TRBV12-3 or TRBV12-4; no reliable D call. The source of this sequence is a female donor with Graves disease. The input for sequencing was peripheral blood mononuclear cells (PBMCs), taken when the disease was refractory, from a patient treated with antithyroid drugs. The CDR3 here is CASSPLWGYGYTF. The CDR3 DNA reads TGTGCCAGCAGCCCACTCTGGGGCTATGGCTACACCTTC.